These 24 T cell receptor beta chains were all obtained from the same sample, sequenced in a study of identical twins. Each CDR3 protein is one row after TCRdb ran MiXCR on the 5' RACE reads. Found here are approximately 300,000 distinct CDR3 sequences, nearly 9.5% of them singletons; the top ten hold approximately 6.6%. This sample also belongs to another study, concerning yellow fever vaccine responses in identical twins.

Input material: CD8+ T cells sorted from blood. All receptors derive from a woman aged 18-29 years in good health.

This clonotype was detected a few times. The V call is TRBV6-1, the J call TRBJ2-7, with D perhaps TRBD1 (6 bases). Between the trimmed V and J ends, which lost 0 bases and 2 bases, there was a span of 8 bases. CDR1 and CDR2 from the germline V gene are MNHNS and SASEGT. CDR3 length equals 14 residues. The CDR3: CASSEATGTYEQYF. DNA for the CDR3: TGTGCCAGCAGTGAAGCTACAGGGACCTACGAGCAGTACTTC.

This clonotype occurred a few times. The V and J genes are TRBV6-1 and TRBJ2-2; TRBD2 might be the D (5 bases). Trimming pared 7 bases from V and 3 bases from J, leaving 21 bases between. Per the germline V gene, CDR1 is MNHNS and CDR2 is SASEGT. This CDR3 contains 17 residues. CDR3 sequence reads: CASIPQGGSRYTGELFF. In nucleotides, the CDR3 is TGTGCCAGCATCCCCCAAGGTGGGAGCAGATACACCGGGGAGCTGTTTTTT.

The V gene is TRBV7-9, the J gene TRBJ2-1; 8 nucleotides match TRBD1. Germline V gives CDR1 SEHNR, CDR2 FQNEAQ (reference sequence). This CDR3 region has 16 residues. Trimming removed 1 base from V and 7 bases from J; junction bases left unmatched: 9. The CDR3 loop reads CASSLGGQGKGNEQFF. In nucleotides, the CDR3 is TGTGCCAGCAGCTTAGGCGGACAGGGTAAAGGGAATGAGCAGTTCTTC.

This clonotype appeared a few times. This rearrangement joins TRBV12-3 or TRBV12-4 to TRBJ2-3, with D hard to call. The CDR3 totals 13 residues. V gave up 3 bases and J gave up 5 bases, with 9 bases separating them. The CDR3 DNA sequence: TGTGCCAGCAGTTTGTGGGGTGTAGATACGCAGTATTTT. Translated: CASSLWGVDTQYF.

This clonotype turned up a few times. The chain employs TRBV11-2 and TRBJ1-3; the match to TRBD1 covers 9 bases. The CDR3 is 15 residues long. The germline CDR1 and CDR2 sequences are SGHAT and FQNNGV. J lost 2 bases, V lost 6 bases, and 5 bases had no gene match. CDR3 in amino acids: CASRKYRGPGNTIYF. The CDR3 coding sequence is TGTGCCAGCAGGAAGTACAGGGGGCCTGGAAACACCATATATTTT.

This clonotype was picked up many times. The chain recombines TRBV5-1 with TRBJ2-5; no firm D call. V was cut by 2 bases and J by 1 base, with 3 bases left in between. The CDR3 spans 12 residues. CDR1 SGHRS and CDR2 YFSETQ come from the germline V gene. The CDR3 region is CASSLTQETQYF. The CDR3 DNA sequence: TGCGCCAGCAGCTTAACCCAAGAGACCCAGTACTTC.

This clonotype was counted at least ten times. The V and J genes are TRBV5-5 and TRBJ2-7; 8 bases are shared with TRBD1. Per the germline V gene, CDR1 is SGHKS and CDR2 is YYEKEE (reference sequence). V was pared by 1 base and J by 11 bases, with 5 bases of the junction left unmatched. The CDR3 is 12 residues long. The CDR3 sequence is CASSLTGGEEYF. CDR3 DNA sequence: TGTGCCAGCAGCTTGACAGGGGGTGAGGAGTACTTC.

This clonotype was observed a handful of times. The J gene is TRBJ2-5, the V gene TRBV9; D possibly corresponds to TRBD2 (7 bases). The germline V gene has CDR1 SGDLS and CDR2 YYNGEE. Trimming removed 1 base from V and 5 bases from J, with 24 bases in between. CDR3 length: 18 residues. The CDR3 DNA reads TGTGCCAGCAGCGTATCGAGGGAGGGGGGAGCCCCTGGGGAGACCCAGTACTTC. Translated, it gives CASSVSREGGAPGETQYF.

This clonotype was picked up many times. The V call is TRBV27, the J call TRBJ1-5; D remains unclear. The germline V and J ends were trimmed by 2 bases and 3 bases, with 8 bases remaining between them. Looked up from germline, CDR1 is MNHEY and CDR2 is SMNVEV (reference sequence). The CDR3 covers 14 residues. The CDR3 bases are TGTGCCAGCAGTTTAACCGGGGACAATCAGCCCCAGCATTTT. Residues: CASSLTGDNQPQHF.

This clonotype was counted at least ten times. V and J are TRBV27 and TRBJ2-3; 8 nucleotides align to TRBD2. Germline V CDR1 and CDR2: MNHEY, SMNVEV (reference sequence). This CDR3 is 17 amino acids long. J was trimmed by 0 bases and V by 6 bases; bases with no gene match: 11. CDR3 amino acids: CASSVLAGGASTDTQYF. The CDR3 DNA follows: TGTGCCAGCAGCGTCTTGGCGGGGGGTGCTAGCACAGATACGCAGTATTTT.

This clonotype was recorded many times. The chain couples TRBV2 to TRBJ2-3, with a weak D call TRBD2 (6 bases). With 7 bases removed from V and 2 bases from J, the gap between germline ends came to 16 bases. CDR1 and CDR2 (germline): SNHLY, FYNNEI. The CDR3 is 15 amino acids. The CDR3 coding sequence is TGTGCCAGCACTACTAGCCCTTCACTCACAGATACGCAGTATTTT. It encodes CASTTSPSLTDTQYF.

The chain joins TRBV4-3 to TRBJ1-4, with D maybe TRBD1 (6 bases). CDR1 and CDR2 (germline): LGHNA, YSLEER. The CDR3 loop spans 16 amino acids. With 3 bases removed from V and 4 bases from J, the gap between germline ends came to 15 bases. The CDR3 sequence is CASSQLQGVGNEKLFF. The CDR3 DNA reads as TGCGCCAGCAGCCAGCTACAGGGAGTCGGTAATGAAAAACTGTTTTTT.

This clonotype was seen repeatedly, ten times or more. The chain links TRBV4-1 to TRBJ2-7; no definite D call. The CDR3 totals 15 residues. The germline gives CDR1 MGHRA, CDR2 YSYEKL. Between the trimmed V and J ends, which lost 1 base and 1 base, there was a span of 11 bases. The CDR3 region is CASSQVSGKSYEQYF. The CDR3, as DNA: TGCGCCAGCAGCCAAGTGTCTGGCAAATCCTACGAGCAGTACTTC.

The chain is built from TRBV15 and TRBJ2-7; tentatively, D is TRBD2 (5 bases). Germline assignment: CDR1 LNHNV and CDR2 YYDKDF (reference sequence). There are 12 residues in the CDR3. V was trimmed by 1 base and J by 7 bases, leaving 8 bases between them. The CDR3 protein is CATSRVGVEQYF. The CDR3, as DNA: TGTGCCACCAGCAGAGTCGGGGTGGAGCAGTACTTC.

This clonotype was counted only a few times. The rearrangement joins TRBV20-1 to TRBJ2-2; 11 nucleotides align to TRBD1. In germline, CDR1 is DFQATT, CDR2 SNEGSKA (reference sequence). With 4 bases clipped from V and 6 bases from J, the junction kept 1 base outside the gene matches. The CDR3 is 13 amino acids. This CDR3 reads CSAMDRGPGELFF. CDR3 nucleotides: TGCAGTGCTATGGACAGGGGGCCCGGGGAGCTGTTTTTT.

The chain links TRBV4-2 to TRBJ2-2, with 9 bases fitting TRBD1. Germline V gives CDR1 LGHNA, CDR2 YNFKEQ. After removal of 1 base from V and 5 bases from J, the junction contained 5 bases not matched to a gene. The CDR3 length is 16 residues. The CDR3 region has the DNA TGTGCCAGCAGCCAAGTTGACAGGGGGATAACCGGGGAGCTGTTTTTT. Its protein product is CASSQVDRGITGELFF.

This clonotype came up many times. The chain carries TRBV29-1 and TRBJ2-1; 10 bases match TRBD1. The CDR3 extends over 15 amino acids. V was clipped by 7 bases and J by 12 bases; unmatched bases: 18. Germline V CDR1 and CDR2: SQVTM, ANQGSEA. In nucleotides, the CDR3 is TGCAGCGCCCGAACCGGGACAGGGGATATGTTAGTGCAGTTCTTC. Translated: CSARTGTGDMLVQFF.

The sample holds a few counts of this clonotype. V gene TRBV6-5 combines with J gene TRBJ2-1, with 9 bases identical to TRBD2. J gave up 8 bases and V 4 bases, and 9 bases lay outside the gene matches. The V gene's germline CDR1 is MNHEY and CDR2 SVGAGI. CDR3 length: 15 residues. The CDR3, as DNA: TGTGCCAGCAGTTGGGGTAGCGGGAGTGGGGATGAGCAGTTCTTC. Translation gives CASSWGSGSGDEQFF.

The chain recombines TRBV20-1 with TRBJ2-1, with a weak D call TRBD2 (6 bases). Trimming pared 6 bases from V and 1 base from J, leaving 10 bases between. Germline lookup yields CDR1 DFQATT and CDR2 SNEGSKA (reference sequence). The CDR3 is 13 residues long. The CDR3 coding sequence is TGCAGTGCCGCCGGGGGATCCTACAATGAGCAGTTCTTC. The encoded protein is CSAAGGSYNEQFF.

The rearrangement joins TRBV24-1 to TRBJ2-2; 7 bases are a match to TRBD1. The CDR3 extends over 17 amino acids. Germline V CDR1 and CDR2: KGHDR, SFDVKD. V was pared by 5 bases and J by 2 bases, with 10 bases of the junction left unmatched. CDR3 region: CATSVPAGTANTGELFF. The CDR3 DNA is TGTGCCACCAGTGTTCCTGCCGGGACAGCTAACACCGGGGAGCTGTTTTTT.

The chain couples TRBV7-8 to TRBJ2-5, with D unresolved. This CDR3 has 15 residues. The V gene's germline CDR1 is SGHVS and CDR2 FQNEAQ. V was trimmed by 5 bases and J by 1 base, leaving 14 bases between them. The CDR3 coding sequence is TGTGCCAGCAGCCAACATACCGAAGTCCAAGAGACCCAGTACTTC. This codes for CASSQHTEVQETQYF.

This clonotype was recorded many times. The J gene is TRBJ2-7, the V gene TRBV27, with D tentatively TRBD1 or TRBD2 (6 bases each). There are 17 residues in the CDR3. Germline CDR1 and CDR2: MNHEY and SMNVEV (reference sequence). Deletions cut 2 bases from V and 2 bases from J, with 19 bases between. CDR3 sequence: CASSLSSRGAFTYEQYF. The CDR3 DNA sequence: TGTGCCAGCAGTTTAAGTAGTAGGGGGGCTTTCACCTACGAGCAGTACTTC.

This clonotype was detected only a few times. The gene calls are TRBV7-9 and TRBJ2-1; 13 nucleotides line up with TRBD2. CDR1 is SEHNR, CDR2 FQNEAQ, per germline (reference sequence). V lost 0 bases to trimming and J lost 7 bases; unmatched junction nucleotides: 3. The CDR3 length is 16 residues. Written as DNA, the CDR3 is TGTGCCAGCAGCTTAGCTGGACTAGCGGGAGAGAATGAGCAGTTCTTC. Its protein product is CASSLAGLAGENEQFF.

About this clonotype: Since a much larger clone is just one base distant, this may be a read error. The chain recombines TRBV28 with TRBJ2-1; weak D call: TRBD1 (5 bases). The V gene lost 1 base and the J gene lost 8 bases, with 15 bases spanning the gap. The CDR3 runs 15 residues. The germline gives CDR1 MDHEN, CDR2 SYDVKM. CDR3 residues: CASSLSGMVGHEQFF. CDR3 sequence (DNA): TGTGCCAGCAGTTTATCAGGGATGGTGGGGCATGAGCAGTTCTTC.